Shown below are 18 T cell receptor beta chains from a single sample sequenced in a study of spatial heterogeneity in lung cancer. TCRdb called the 5' RACE reads again in MiXCR, with one record for every CDR3 protein. The sample holds 50,000 to 60,000 distinct CDR3 sequences, 6.5% to 7.5% seen once. The time point was: blood at routine non-recurrence follow-up after resection. The sequenced material consisted of unsorted whole RNA from tumor, nontumor lung or frozen PBMC. Specimen: PBMCs, collected at follow-up. The source is a female donor with early-stage non-small cell lung cancer.

This clonotype was counted between two and nine times. The rearrangement uses TRBV9 and TRBJ1-4, with 7 bases identical to TRBD1. The CDR3 is made up of 15 amino acids. The germline V gene encodes CDR1 SGDLS and CDR2 YYNGEE. Unmatched junction bases numbered 5, after V lost 2 bases and J lost 4 bases. The CDR3 sequence is CASSVGGGVNEKLFF. CDR3 bases: TGTGCCAGCAGCGTCGGAGGGGGCGTTAATGAAAAACTGTTTTTT.

The rearrangement joins TRBV6-2 or TRBV6-3 to TRBJ2-3; no clear D. The CDR3 covers 12 residues. V lost 5 bases, J lost 9 bases, and 12 bases lay in between. The germline V gene has CDR1 MNHEY and CDR2 SVGEGT. The CDR3 DNA follows: TGTGCCAGCAGTAAGGGATTCCTAACGCAGTATTTT. Translating it yields CASSKGFLTQYF.

The chain links TRBV11-3 to TRBJ2-1; 12 bases line up with TRBD2. This CDR3 has 14 residues. Germline CDR1 is SGHNT and CDR2 is YENEEA. V lost 5 bases and J lost 8; bases outside the gene matches: 4. The CDR3 DNA reads TGTGCCAGCAGCCCTCTAGCGGGGGGGCATGAGCAGTTCTTC. This codes for CASSPLAGGHEQFF.

This clonotype was counted ten times or more. The rearrangement links TRBV5-3 to TRBJ2-5; TRBD1 might be the D (6 bases). TRBV5-3 is designated an ORF whose function remains uncertain. The CDR3 extends over 14 amino acids. V was clipped by 4 bases and J by 4 bases, with 14 bases between them. The CDR3 bases are TGTGCCAGAAGCCCACAGGGATTAGGAGAGACCCAGTACTTC. It is translated as CARSPQGLGETQYF.

The sample holds many counts of this clonotype. The CDR3 nucleotides are TGTGCCAGCAGTCCCAAGCGGGGGGAGTTCTACAATGAGCAGTTCTTC. Translation gives CASSPKRGEFYNEQFF. The chain carries TRBV27 and TRBJ2-1, with TRBD2 matching 9 bases. The V and J ends lost 5 bases and 3 bases, in that order; junction bases with no gene match: 8. CDR1 MNHEY and CDR2 SMNVEV come from the germline V gene (reference sequence). This CDR3 region has 16 residues.

The rearrangement uses TRBV14 and TRBJ2-7; D possibly uses TRBD1 or TRBD2 (5 bases each). CDR1 SGHDN and CDR2 FVKESK come from the germline V gene. V was trimmed by 5 bases and J by 13 bases, leaving 18 bases between them. The CDR3 contains 12 residues. The CDR3, as DNA: TGTGCCAGCAGCAACTCGAGGGACGGTAGATACTTC. Protein sequence: CASSNSRDGRYF.

The genes are TRBV18 and TRBJ1-1; tentatively, D is TRBD1 (6 bases). Trimming removed 4 bases at V and 0 bases at J, with 15 bases between. The CDR3 has 16 amino acids. Germline CDR1 and CDR2: KGHSH and LQKENI. In DNA, the CDR3 is TGTGCCAGCTCACTGGGGCCCGGGACACTGAACACTGAAGCTTTCTTT. Translated, it gives CASSLGPGTLNTEAFF.

A few counts support this clonotype. The chain links TRBV15 to TRBJ2-7, with 7 nucleotides matching TRBD2. V shed 3 bases and J 2 bases; nucleotides not matched to a gene: 10. This CDR3 comprises 16 residues. Germline assignment: CDR1 LNHNV and CDR2 YYDKDF (reference sequence). CDR3 DNA sequence: TGTGCCACCAGCAGCCTAGGTCTCGGGAGGACCTACGAGCAGTACTTC. This codes for CATSSLGLGRTYEQYF. The whole variable domain, remainder taken from reference TRBV15 and TRBJ2-7, is DAMVIQNPRYQVTQFGKPVTLSCSQTLNHNVMYWYQQKSSQAPKLLFHYYDKDFNNEADTPDNFQSRRPNTSFCFLDIRSPGLGDTAMYLCATSSLGLGRTYEQYFGPGTRLTVT.

The table lists this clonotype with many counts. This chain joins TRBV11-2 and TRBJ2-1; 8 nucleotides agree with TRBD1. Losses at the gene ends were 2 bases for V and 1 base for J; bases not matched to a gene: 1. Looked up from germline, CDR1 is SGHAT and CDR2 is FQNNGV. There are 15 residues in the CDR3. As DNA, the CDR3 is TGTGCCAGCAGCTTATACAGGGGGTCCTACAATGAGCAGTTCTTC. It translates to CASSLYRGSYNEQFF.

In its sample, this clonotype was seen many times. The chain joins TRBV28 to TRBJ2-7; 9 nucleotides align to TRBD1. Per the germline V gene, CDR1 is MDHEN and CDR2 is SYDVKM. The CDR3 length is 14 residues. Trimming removed 5 bases from V and 5 bases from J; junction bases left unmatched: 7. The CDR3 protein is CASSTPGQGHEQYF. Here the CDR3 DNA reads TGTGCCAGCAGTACGCCGGGACAGGGACACGAGCAGTACTTC.

In its sample, this clonotype was seen a few times. The chain carries TRBV20-1 and TRBJ1-5; D possibly corresponds to TRBD1 (6 bases). Per the germline V gene, CDR1 is DFQATT and CDR2 is SNEGSKA (reference sequence). The CDR3 totals 14 residues. Deletions cut 5 bases from V and 7 bases from J, with 18 bases between. The CDR3 protein is CSAASTGSFQPQHF. The CDR3 nucleotides are TGCAGTGCTGCCTCGACAGGAAGTTTCCAGCCCCAGCATTTT.

In its sample, this clonotype was seen many times. This sequence joins TRBV18 and TRBJ2-1, with TRBD2 as a possible D gene (6 bases). The V gene lost 3 bases and the J gene lost 7 bases, with 13 bases spanning the gap. This CDR3 spans 14 amino acids. Germline V CDR1 and CDR2: KGHSH, LQKENI. CDR3 loop: CASSPGLPGNEQFF. The CDR3 nucleotides are TGTGCCAGCTCACCGGGACTTCCGGGGAATGAGCAGTTCTTC.

This clonotype was recorded at least ten times. This chain uses TRBV10-3 with TRBJ2-3; tentative D call: TRBD2 (6 bases). CDR3 size: 12 residues. V was shortened by 7 bases and J by 5 bases, with 10 bases between the two germline ends. Per germline, CDR1 ENHRY and CDR2 SYGVKD. CDR3 nucleotide sequence: TGTGCCATCAATCCCGGGGGAGATACGCAGTATTTT. It specifies CAINPGGDTQYF.

This clonotype was seen more than once but under ten times. The chain recombines TRBV7-8 with TRBJ2-7; the D call may be TRBD1 or TRBD2 (6 bases each). CDR1 SGHVS and CDR2 FQNEAQ come from the germline V gene. V shed 7 bases and J shed 2 bases, with 18 bases lying between them. This CDR3 has 15 amino acids. For the CDR3, the DNA is TGTGCCAGCACCACGACCGTTGGGGGGCCCTACGAGCAGTACTTC. Encoded protein: CASTTTVGGPYEQYF. The entire variable domain, with the rest obtained from reference TRBV7-8 and TRBJ2-7, is as follows: GAGVSQSPRYKVAKRGQDVALRCDPISGHVSLFWYQQALGQGPEFLTYFQNEAQLDKSGLPSDRFFAERPEGSVSTLKIQRTQQEDSAVYLCASTTTVGGPYEQYFGPGTRLTVT.

The rearrangement links TRBV20-1 to TRBJ2-7; no firm D call. CDR1 is DFQATT and CDR2 is SNEGSKA in the germline V gene (reference sequence). CDR3 size: 12 residues. Trimming removed 5 bases from V and 4 bases from J, with 12 bases in between. The CDR3 here is CSAPDQRYEQYF. In DNA form, the CDR3 reads TGCAGTGCTCCGGACCAAAGATACGAGCAGTACTTC.

This clonotype was observed many times. The chain combines TRBV30 with TRBJ1-2; TRBD1 aligns across 9 bases. CDR1 is GTSNPN and CDR2 is SVGIG in the germline V gene (reference sequence). The CDR3 loop spans 15 amino acids. V lost 0 bases to trimming and J lost 8 bases; unmatched junction nucleotides: 10. CDR3 sequence reads: CAWSVEAGDREGYTF. The CDR3 DNA follows: TGTGCCTGGAGTGTAGAGGCAGGGGACAGGGAGGGCTACACCTTC.

This clonotype has at least ten counts. The chain links TRBV20-1 to TRBJ2-3; D call uncertain. Looked up from germline, CDR1 is DFQATT and CDR2 is SNEGSKA (reference sequence). CDR3 length: 12 amino acids. With 7 bases removed from V and 2 bases from J, the gap between germline ends came to 10 bases. CDR3 protein: CSVFLPTDTQYF. DNA for the CDR3: TGCAGTGTTTTCCTCCCCACAGATACGCAGTATTTT.

This clonotype was picked up many times. The rearrangement uses TRBV5-6 and TRBJ2-7, with D perhaps being TRBD1 or TRBD2 (5 bases each). This CDR3 contains 14 residues. Trimming took off 4 bases at V and 4 bases at J, with 15 bases between the two ends. Germline values: CDR1 SGHDT, CDR2 YYEEEE. DNA of the CDR3: TGTGCCAGCAGCCCGGGGACGATGGGATACGAGCAGTACTTC. Encoded protein: CASSPGTMGYEQYF.